One sample yielded the 13 T cell receptor beta chains listed below, sequenced in a study of CD8 T cells in Susac syndrome. It was with random hexamers that 0.5 to 1 ug RNA was reverse transcribed. TCRdb passed the immunoSEQ multiplex PCR reads through MiXCR, listing each CDR3 protein once. The sample holds about 200,000 distinct CDR3 sequences, over 90% seen once. The specimen sequenced was CD4+ T cells from PBMCs. Every receptor here comes from a human donor with multiple sclerosis.

The chain links TRBV7-2 to TRBJ2-7, with 7 bases identical to TRBD1. CDR3 size: 13 residues. V gave up 5 bases and J gave up 3 bases; unmatched junction bases: 4. Germline CDR1 and CDR2: SGHTA and FQGNSA. The CDR3 DNA follows: TGTGCCAGCAGCCTCCGGGACAGCTACGAGCAGTACGTC. Its translation: CASSLRDSYEQYV.

This chain joins TRBV27 and TRBJ2-3; 7 bases agree with TRBD1. Germline V gives CDR1 MNHEY, CDR2 SMNVEV (reference sequence). After removal of 7 bases from V and 2 bases from J, the junction contained 3 bases not matched to a gene. This CDR3 spans 13 amino acids. CDR3 sequence (DNA): TGTGCCAGCATGACAGGGATCACAGATACGCAGTATTTT. Translating gives CASMTGITDTQYF.

This chain uses TRBV12-3 or TRBV12-4 with TRBJ2-5, with a possible D match to TRBD2 (7 bases). Trimming stripped 3 bases from V and 3 bases from J, with 20 bases between. This CDR3 contains 17 residues. CDR3 DNA: TGTGCCAGCAGTTTCTTTTGGGGGGGGCCTGGAAAAGAGACCCAGTACTTC. This sequence encodes CASSFFWGGPGKETQYF.

This clonotype is a singleton in its sample. The chain uses TRBV30 and TRBJ2-2, with no clear D. The V end lost 5 bases, the J end lost 3 bases, and 10 bases lay between the germline ends. This CDR3 region has 13 residues. Looked up from germline, CDR1 is GTSNPN and CDR2 is SVGIG (reference sequence). CDR3 in amino acids: CAWDLGYTGELFF. CDR3 DNA sequence: TGTGCCTGGGATCTGGGTTACACCGGGGAGCTGTTTTTT.

The chain has TRBV10-3 and TRBJ2-3, with D hard to call. There are 13 residues in the CDR3. Germline V gene data show CDR1 as ENHRY and CDR2 as SYGVKD. The V end was cut by 10 bases, the J end by 6 bases, with 17 bases between. The CDR3 reads CATHSHDGDTQYF. The DNA of the CDR3 is TGTGCCACTCACTCGCACGACGGGGATACGCAGTATTTT.

CDR3 sequence reads: CSARDNGGRETQYF. In nucleotides, the CDR3 is TGCAGTGCTAGAGATAATGGGGGGAGGGAGACCCAGTACTTC. The chain carries TRBV20-1 and TRBJ2-5; a possible D gene is TRBD2 (6 bases). Per the germline V gene, CDR1 is DFQATT and CDR2 is SNEGSKA (reference sequence). Deletions cut 0 bases from V and 5 bases from J, with 13 bases between. CDR3 length: 14 amino acids.

The V call is TRBV7-9, the J call TRBJ2-1, with 11 bases identical to TRBD2. This CDR3 spans 15 amino acids. V lost 6 bases to trimming and J lost 7 bases; unmatched junction nucleotides: 8. Looked up from germline, CDR1 is SEHNR and CDR2 is FQNEAQ (reference sequence). CDR3 amino acids: CASSFLAGGINEQFF. CDR3 DNA: TGTGCCAGCAGTTTCCTAGCGGGGGGTATAAATGAGCAGTTCTTC.

V is TRBV30 and J is TRBJ1-2; TRBD1 matches at 9 bases. Unmatched junction bases numbered 9, after V lost 6 bases and J lost 4 bases. In germline, CDR1 is GTSNPN, CDR2 SVGIG (reference sequence). This CDR3 is built from 14 residues. This chain's CDR3 is CACINRGRSYGYTF. The CDR3 DNA reads as TGTGCCTGTATTAACAGGGGGCGCTCCTATGGCTACACCTTC. The variable domain in full, completed from reference TRBV30 and TRBJ1-2, reads SQTIHQWPATLVQPVGSPLSLECTVEGTSNPNLYWYRQAAGRGLQLLFYSVGIGQISSEVPQNLSASRPQDRQFILSSKKLLLSDSGFYLCACINRGRSYGYTFGSGTRLTVV.

This sequence joins TRBV2 and TRBJ2-7; weak D call: TRBD1 (6 bases). The V end was cut by 2 bases, the J end by 0 bases, with 8 bases between. Germline CDR1 SNHLY, CDR2 FYNNEI. The CDR3 spans 14 residues. The CDR3 sequence: CASSEQGFSYEQYF. DNA for the CDR3: TGTGCCAGCAGTGAACAGGGGTTCTCCTACGAGCAGTACTTC.

For this clonotype: The junction departs from germline at one end; a sequencing error may be responsible. The chain couples TRBV15 to TRBJ2-1; 9 bases are shared with TRBD1. CDR3 length: 20 amino acids. CDR1 LNHNV and CDR2 YYDKDF come from the germline V gene (reference sequence). This CDR3 is CATCRTTGTGSWVANNEQFF. The CDR3 region has the DNA TGTGCCACCTGCAGGACGACCGGGACAGGGTCCTGGGTGGCAAACAATGAGCAGTTCTTC. Looking up the rest from reference TRBV15 and TRBJ2-1 gives the full variable domain: DAMVIQNPRYQVTQFGKPVTLSCSQTLNHNVMYWYQQKSSQAPKLLFHYYDKDFNNEADTPDNFQSRRPNTSFCFLDIRSPGLGDTAMYLCATCRTTGTGSWVANNEQFFGPGTRLTVL.

The chain has TRBV20-1 and TRBJ2-4; possibly TRBD2 for D (7 bases). Germline CDR1 and CDR2: DFQATT and SNEGSKA (reference sequence). Trimming pared 3 bases from V and 1 base from J, leaving 13 bases between. The CDR3 is 15 amino acids. CDR3 residues: CSARGGHSAKNIQYF. CDR3 bases: TGCAGTGCTAGGGGGGGGCATTCGGCCAAAAACATTCAGTACTTC.

This chain uses TRBV29-1 with TRBJ1-1; possibly TRBD1 for D (6 bases). V was cut by 3 bases and J by 0 bases, with 11 bases left in between. Germline V gene sequence: CDR1 SQVTM, CDR2 ANQGSEA. There are 14 residues in the CDR3. This CDR3 reads CSVDTGNLNTEAFF. CDR3 DNA sequence: TGCAGCGTTGATACAGGGAACTTGAACACTGAAGCTTTCTTT.

V usage is TRBV3-1 and J usage is TRBJ2-1, with D possibly TRBD2 on 5 matching bases. This CDR3 is built from 15 residues. Germline lookup yields CDR1 LGHDT and CDR2 YNNKEL (reference sequence). V dropped 1 base and J dropped 2 bases, with 9 bases sitting between them. CDR3 residues: CASSQVAGPYNEQFF. The CDR3 DNA reads TGTGCCAGCAGCCAAGTGGCGGGTCCCTACAATGAGCAGTTCTTC.